These 8 T cell receptor beta chains came from one sample sequenced in a study of CD8 T cells in ankylosing spondylitis. No antigen has been identified for these receptors. Points from the study as a whole: Blood of patients with ankylosing spondylitis appeared to be characterized by a TCR beta motif of eight highly homologous variants.

TCRdb analysed the 5' RACE reads with MiXCR anew, one entry per CDR3 protein. The data show about 800,000 distinct CDR3 sequences, approximately 12% seen once. The material sequenced was blood, either unsorted or a sorted T cell fraction (not recorded which). The receptors here all came from a male donor with ankylosing spondylitis.

This clonotype was observed a handful of times. V is TRBV5-4 and J is TRBJ1-2; D is undetermined. CDR3 size: 14 residues. Trimming removed 4 bases at V and 6 bases at J, with 16 bases between. Germline CDR1 is SGHNT and CDR2 is YYREEE (reference sequence). The CDR3 nucleotides are TGTGCCAGCAGCCTCCCGACAATGTGGGATGGCTACACCTTC. Translated: CASSLPTMWDGYTF.

This clonotype was seen just once. The chain joins TRBV2 to TRBJ2-7; 8 nucleotides agree with TRBD1. Germline V gene data show CDR1 as SNHLY and CDR2 as FYNNEI. The V segment lost 6 bases and the J segment 5 bases; nucleotides outside the gene matches: 3. CDR3 length: 12 amino acids. Here the CDR3 DNA reads TGTGCCAGCAGCGAGGACAGGGACGAGCAGTACTTC. Amino acid sequence: CASSEDRDEQYF.

J is TRBJ2-2 and V is TRBV29-1; 8 bases map to TRBD2. The trim removed 4 bases at V and 3 bases at J, leaving 4 bases unmatched. Germline assignment: CDR1 SQVTM and CDR2 ANQGSEA. This CDR3 region has 14 residues. The CDR3: CSVGERGYTGELFF. CDR3 DNA sequence: TGCAGCGTTGGTGAGCGGGGGTACACCGGGGAGCTGTTTTTT.

This clonotype occurred a few times. V gene TRBV15 combines with J gene TRBJ1-2; no reliable D call. The germline gives CDR1 LNHNV, CDR2 YYDKDF (reference sequence). V lost 0 bases to trimming and J lost 5 bases, with 13 bases between them. The CDR3 has 15 amino acids. CDR3 nucleotide sequence: TGTGCCACCAGCAGAGATCTTCCAGCTAGTTATGGCTACACCTTC. Protein product: CATSRDLPASYGYTF.

The genes are TRBV3-1 and TRBJ1-1, with D perhaps matching TRBD1 (5 bases). The CDR3 is 13 amino acids. V gave up 1 base and J gave up 7 bases, with 10 bases separating them. Germline CDR1 is LGHDT and CDR2 is YNNKEL (reference sequence). The DNA of the CDR3 is TGTGCCAGCAGCCAAGCGGGGGGGAGTGAAGCTTTCTTT. Protein product: CASSQAGGSEAFF.

This clonotype showed up many times. The chain recombines TRBV7-2 with TRBJ2-3; 7 nucleotides line up with TRBD2. This CDR3 has 14 amino acids. The trim removed 1 base at V and 4 bases at J, leaving 2 bases unmatched. From germline, CDR1 is SGHTA and CDR2 FQGNSA. The CDR3 nucleotides read TGTGCCAGCAGCTTAGTGGCGGGGGCAGATACGCAGTATTTT. Its protein is CASSLVAGADTQYF.

The gene calls are TRBV6-5 and TRBJ2-5; tentatively, D is TRBD1 or TRBD2 (5 bases each). V was shortened by 0 bases and J by 5 bases, with 16 bases between the two germline ends. This CDR3 has 16 residues. Germline assignment: CDR1 MNHEY and CDR2 SVGAGI. CDR3 region: CASSYSWGPQRETQYF. The CDR3 region has the DNA TGTGCCAGCAGTTACTCGTGGGGACCCCAAAGGGAGACCCAGTACTTC.

This clonotype was counted a few times. The chain combines TRBV27 with TRBJ1-2; TRBD1 matches at 10 bases. The ends lost 4 bases at V and 7 bases at J; junction bases unmatched: 3. CDR1 and CDR2 from the germline V gene are MNHEY and SMNVEV (reference sequence). The CDR3 sequence is 13 residues long. CDR3 sequence reads: CASSYRDRGGYTF. The CDR3, as DNA: TGTGCCAGCAGTTACCGGGACAGGGGTGGCTACACCTTC.